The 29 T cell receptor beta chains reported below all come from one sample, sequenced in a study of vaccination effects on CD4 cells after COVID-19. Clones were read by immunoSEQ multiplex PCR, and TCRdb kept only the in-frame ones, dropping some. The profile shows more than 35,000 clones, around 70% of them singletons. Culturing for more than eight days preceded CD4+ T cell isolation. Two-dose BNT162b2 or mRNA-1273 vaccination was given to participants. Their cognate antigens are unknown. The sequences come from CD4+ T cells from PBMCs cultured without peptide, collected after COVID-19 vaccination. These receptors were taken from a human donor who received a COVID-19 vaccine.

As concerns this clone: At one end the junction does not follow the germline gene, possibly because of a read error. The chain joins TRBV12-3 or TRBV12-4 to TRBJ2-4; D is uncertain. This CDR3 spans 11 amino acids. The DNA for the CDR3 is TGTGCCAGCAGTTTAGGTCATTACTCACAGTTC. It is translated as CASSLGHYSQF.

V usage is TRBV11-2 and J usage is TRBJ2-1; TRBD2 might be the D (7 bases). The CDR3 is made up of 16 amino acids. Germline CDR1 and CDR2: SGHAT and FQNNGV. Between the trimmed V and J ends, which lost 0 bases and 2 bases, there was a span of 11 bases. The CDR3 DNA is TGTGCCAGCAGCTTAGATCGGGGGGCCCCCTACAATGAGCAGTTCTTC. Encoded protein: CASSLDRGAPYNEQFF.

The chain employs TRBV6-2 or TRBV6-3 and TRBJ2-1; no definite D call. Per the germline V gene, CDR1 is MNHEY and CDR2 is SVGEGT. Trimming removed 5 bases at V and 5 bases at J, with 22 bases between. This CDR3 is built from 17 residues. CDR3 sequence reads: CASSPRPGRSLDNEQFF. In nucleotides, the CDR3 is TGTGCCAGCAGTCCGAGACCGGGTCGATCGCTTGACAATGAGCAGTTCTTC.

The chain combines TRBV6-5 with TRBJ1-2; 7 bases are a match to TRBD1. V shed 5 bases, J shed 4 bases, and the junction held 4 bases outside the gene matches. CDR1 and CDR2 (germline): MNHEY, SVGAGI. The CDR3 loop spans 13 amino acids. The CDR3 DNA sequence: TGTGCCAGCAGTCCCGACAGGGCCTATGGCTACACCTTC. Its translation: CASSPDRAYGYTF.

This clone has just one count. The CDR3 sequence: CASSVQMENTEAFF. CDR3 nucleotide sequence: TGTGCCAGCTCGGTACAAATGGAGAACACTGAAGCTTTCTTT. The gene calls are TRBV18 and TRBJ1-1; D is uncertain. The CDR3 covers 14 residues. Germline assignment: CDR1 KGHSH and CDR2 LQKENI. Between the trimmed V and J ends, which lost 6 bases and 1 base, there was a span of 12 bases.

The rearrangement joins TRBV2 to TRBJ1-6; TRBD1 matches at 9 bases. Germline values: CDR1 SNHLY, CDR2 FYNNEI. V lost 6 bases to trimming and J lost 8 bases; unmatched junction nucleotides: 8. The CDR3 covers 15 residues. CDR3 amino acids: CASRGRTGADSPLHF. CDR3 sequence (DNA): TGTGCCAGCAGGGGAAGGACAGGGGCGGATTCACCCCTCCACTTT. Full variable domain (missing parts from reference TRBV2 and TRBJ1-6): EPEVTQTPSHQVTQMGQEVILRCVPISNHLYFYWYRQILGQKVEFLVSFYNNEISEKSEIFDDQFSVERPDGSNFTLKIRSTKLEDSAMYFCASRGRTGADSPLHFGNGTRLTVT.

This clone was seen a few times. Written as DNA, the CDR3 is TGTGCCAGTAGTATAGATAGGGCCGTTGACGCTGAAGCTTTCTTT. It encodes CASSIDRAVDAEAFF. This chain uses TRBV19 with TRBJ1-1; no definite D call. CDR1 LNHDA and CDR2 SQIVND come from the germline V gene (reference sequence). The V gene lost 0 bases and the J gene lost 6 bases, with 14 bases spanning the gap. The length of the CDR3 is 15 residues.

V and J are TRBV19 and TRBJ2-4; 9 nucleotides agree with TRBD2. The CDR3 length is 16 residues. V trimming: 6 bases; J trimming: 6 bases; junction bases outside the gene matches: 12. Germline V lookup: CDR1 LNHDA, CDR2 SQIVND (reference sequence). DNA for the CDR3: TGTGCCAGTAGCCGACTAGCGGCCCTCCGGATAAACATTCAGTACTTC. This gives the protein CASSRLAALRINIQYF.

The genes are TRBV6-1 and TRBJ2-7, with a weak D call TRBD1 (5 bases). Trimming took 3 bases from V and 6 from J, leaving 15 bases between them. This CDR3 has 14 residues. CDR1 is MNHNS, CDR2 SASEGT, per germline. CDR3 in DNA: TGTGCCAGCAGTGATGGTGCAGGGCGGTTCGAGCAGTACTTC. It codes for CASSDGAGRFEQYF.

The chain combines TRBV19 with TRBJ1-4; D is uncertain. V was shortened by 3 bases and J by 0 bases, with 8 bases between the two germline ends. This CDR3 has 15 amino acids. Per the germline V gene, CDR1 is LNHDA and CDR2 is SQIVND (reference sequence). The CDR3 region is CASSMHIATNEKLFF. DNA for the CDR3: TGTGCCAGTAGTATGCACATTGCAACTAATGAAAAACTGTTTTTT.

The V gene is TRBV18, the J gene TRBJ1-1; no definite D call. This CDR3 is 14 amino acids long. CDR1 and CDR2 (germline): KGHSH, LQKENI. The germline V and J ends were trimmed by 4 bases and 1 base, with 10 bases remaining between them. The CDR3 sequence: CASSQSTGNTEAFF. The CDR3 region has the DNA TGTGCCAGCTCACAGTCGACGGGGAACACTGAAGCTTTCTTT.

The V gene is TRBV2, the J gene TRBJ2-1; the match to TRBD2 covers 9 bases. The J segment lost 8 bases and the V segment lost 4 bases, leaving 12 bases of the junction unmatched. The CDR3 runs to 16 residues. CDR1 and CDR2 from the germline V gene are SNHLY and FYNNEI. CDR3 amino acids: CASSVGSGRRGDEQFF. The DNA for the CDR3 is TGTGCCAGCAGTGTGGGTAGCGGGAGACGTGGCGATGAGCAGTTCTTC.

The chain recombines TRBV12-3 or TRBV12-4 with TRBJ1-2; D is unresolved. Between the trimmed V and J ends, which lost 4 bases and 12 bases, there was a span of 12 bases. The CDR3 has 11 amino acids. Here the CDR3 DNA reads TGTGCCAGCAGTTCTACACCCTTCAACACCTTC. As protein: CASSSTPFNTF.

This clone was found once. Written as DNA, the CDR3 is TGTGCCAGCAGCTTGATTTGGGACACCAAAGGGTCCTACGAGCAGTACTTC. Amino acids: CASSLIWDTKGSYEQYF. V gene TRBV5-5 combines with J gene TRBJ2-7; D perhaps matches TRBD1 (6 bases). The germline V and J ends were trimmed by 1 base and 1 base, with 18 bases remaining between them. CDR1 and CDR2 from the germline V gene are SGHKS and YYEKEE (reference sequence). CDR3 length: 17 residues. Variable domain in full (rest from reference TRBV5-5 and TRBJ2-7): DAGVTQSPTHLIKTRGQQVTLRCSPISGHKSVSWYQQVLGQGPQFIFQYYEKEERGRGNFPDRFSARQFPNYSSELNVNALLLGDSALYLCASSLIWDTKGSYEQYFGPGTRLTVT.

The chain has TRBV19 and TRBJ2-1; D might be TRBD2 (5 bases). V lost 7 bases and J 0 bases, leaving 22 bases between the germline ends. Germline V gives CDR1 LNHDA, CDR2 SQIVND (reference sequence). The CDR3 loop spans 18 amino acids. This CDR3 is CASTDLTAGLSSYNEQFF. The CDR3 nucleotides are TGTGCCAGTACCGACCTTACGGCGGGTTTGAGCTCCTACAATGAGCAGTTCTTC.

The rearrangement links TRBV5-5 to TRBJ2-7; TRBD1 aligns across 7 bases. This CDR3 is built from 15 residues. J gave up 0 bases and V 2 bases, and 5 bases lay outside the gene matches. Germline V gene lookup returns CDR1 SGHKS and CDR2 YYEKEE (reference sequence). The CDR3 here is CASSFLRDSSYEQYF. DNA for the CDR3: TGTGCCAGCAGCTTCCTCCGGGACAGCTCCTACGAGCAGTACTTC. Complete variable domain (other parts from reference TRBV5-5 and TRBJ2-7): DAGVTQSPTHLIKTRGQQVTLRCSPISGHKSVSWYQQVLGQGPQFIFQYYEKEERGRGNFPDRFSARQFPNYSSELNVNALLLGDSALYLCASSFLRDSSYEQYFGPGTRLTVT.

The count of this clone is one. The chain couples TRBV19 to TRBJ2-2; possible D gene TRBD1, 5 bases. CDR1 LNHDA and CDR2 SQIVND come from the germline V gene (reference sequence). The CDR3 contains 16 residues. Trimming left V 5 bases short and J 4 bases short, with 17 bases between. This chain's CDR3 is CASSRKAQGGTGELFF. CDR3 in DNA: TGTGCCAGTAGTCGCAAAGCTCAGGGTGGCACCGGGGAGCTGTTTTTT.

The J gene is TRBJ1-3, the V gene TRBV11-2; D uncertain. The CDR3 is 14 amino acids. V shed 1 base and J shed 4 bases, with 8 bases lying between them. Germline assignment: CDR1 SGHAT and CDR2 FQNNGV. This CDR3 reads CASSLVGRGNTIYF. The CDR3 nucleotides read TGTGCCAGCAGCTTAGTGGGCCGAGGAAACACCATATATTTT.

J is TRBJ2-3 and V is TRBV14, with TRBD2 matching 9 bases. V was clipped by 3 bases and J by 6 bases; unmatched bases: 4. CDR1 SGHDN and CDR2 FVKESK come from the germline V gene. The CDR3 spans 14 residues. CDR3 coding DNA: TGTGCCAGCAGCCAGGGACTAGCAGCGGATACGCAGTATTTT. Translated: CASSQGLAADTQYF.

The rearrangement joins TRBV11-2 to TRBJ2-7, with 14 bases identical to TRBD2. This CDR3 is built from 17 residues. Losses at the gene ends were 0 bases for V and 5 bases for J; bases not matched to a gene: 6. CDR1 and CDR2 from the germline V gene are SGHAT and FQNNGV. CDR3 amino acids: CASSLEGLAGVGHEQYF. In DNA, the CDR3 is TGTGCCAGCAGCTTAGAGGGACTAGCGGGAGTCGGGCACGAGCAGTACTTC.

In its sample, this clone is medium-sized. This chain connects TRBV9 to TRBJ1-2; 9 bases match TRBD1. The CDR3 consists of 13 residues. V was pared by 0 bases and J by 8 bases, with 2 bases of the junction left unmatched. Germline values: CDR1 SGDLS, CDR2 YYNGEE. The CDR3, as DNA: TGTGCCAGCAGCGTAGGGGACAGGGAAGGCTACACCTTC. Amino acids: CASSVGDREGYTF.

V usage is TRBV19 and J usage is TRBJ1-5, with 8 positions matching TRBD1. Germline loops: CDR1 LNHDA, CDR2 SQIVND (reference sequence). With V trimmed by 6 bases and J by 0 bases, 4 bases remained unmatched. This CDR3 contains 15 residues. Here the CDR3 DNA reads TGTGCCAGTAGGGCACAGGGGGATAGCAATCAGCCCCAGCATTTT. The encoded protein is CASRAQGDSNQPQHF.

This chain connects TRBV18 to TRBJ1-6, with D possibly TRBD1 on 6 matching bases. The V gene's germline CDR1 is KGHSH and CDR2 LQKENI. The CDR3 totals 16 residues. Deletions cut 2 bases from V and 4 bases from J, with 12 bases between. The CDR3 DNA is TGTGCCAGCTCACCAGTCATAGGGGGGTATAATTCACCCCTCCACTTT. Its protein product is CASSPVIGGYNSPLHF.

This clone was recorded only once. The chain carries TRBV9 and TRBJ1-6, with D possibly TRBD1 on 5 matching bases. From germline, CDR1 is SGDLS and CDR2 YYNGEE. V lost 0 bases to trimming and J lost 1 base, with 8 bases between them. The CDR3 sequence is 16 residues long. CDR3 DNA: TGTGCCAGCAGCGTAGGACGGGGGTCCTATAATTCACCCCTCCACTTT. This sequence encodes CASSVGRGSYNSPLHF.

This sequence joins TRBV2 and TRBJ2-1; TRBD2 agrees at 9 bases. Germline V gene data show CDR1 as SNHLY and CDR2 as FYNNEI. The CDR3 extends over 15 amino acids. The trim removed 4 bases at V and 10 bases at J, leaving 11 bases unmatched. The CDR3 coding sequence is TGTGCCAGCAGTGTGGCGGCTAGCGGGAAGGGGGAGCAGTTCTTC. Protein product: CASSVAASGKGEQFF. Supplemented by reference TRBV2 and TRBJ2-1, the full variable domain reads EPEVTQTPSHQVTQMGQEVILRCVPISNHLYFYWYRQILGQKVEFLVSFYNNEISEKSEIFDDQFSVERPDGSNFTLKIRSTKLEDSAMYFCASSVAASGKGEQFFGPGTRLTVL.

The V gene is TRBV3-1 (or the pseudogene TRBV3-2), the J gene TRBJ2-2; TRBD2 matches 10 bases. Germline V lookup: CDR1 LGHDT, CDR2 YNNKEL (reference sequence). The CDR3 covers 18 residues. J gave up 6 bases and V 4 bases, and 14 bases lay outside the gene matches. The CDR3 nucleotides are TGTGCCAGCAGCCCCAGATTCGGGCTAGCGGGAGTTTCCGGGGAGCTGTTTTTT. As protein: CASSPRFGLAGVSGELFF.

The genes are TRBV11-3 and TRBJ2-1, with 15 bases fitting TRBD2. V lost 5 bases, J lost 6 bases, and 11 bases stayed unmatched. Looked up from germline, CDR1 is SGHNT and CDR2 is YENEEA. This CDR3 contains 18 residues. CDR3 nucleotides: TGTGCCAGCAGCCCGGGGACTAGCGGGAGGCTAGCGGGCAATGAGCAGTTCTTC. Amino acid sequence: CASSPGTSGRLAGNEQFF.

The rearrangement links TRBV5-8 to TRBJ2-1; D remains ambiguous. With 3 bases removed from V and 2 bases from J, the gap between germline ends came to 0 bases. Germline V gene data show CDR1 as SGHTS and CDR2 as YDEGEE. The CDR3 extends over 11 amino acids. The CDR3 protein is CASSSYNEQFF. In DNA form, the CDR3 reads TGTGCCAGCAGCTCCTACAATGAGCAGTTCTTC.

Here the CDR3 reads CASSPQEKNSPLHF. DNA for the CDR3: TGTGCCAGCTCACCCCAGGAAAAGAACTCACCCCTCCACTTT. J is TRBJ1-6 and V is TRBV18; no clear D. This CDR3 has 14 residues. V gave up 3 bases and J gave up 10 bases, with 13 bases separating them. The germline gives CDR1 KGHSH, CDR2 LQKENI. The complete variable domain, with remaining parts taken from reference TRBV18 and TRBJ1-6, reads NAGVMQNPRHLVRRRGQEARLRCSPMKGHSHVYWYRQLPEEGLKFMVYLQKENIIDESGMPKERFSAEFPKEGPSILRIQQVVRGDSAAYFCASSPQEKNSPLHFGNGTRLTVT.